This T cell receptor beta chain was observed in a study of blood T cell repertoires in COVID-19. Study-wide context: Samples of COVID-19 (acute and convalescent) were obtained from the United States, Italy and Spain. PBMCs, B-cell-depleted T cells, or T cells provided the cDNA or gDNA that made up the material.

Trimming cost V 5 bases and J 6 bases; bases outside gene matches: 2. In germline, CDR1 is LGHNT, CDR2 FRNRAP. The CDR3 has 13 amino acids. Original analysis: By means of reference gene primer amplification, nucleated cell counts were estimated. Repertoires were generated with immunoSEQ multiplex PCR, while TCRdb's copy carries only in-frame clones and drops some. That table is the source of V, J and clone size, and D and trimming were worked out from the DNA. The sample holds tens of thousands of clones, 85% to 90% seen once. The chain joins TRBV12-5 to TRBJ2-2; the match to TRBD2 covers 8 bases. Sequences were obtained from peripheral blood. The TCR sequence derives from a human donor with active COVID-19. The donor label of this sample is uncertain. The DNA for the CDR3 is TGTGCTAGTGGTCTGGGACTAGCCGGGGAGCTGTTTTTT. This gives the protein CASGLGLAGELFF.